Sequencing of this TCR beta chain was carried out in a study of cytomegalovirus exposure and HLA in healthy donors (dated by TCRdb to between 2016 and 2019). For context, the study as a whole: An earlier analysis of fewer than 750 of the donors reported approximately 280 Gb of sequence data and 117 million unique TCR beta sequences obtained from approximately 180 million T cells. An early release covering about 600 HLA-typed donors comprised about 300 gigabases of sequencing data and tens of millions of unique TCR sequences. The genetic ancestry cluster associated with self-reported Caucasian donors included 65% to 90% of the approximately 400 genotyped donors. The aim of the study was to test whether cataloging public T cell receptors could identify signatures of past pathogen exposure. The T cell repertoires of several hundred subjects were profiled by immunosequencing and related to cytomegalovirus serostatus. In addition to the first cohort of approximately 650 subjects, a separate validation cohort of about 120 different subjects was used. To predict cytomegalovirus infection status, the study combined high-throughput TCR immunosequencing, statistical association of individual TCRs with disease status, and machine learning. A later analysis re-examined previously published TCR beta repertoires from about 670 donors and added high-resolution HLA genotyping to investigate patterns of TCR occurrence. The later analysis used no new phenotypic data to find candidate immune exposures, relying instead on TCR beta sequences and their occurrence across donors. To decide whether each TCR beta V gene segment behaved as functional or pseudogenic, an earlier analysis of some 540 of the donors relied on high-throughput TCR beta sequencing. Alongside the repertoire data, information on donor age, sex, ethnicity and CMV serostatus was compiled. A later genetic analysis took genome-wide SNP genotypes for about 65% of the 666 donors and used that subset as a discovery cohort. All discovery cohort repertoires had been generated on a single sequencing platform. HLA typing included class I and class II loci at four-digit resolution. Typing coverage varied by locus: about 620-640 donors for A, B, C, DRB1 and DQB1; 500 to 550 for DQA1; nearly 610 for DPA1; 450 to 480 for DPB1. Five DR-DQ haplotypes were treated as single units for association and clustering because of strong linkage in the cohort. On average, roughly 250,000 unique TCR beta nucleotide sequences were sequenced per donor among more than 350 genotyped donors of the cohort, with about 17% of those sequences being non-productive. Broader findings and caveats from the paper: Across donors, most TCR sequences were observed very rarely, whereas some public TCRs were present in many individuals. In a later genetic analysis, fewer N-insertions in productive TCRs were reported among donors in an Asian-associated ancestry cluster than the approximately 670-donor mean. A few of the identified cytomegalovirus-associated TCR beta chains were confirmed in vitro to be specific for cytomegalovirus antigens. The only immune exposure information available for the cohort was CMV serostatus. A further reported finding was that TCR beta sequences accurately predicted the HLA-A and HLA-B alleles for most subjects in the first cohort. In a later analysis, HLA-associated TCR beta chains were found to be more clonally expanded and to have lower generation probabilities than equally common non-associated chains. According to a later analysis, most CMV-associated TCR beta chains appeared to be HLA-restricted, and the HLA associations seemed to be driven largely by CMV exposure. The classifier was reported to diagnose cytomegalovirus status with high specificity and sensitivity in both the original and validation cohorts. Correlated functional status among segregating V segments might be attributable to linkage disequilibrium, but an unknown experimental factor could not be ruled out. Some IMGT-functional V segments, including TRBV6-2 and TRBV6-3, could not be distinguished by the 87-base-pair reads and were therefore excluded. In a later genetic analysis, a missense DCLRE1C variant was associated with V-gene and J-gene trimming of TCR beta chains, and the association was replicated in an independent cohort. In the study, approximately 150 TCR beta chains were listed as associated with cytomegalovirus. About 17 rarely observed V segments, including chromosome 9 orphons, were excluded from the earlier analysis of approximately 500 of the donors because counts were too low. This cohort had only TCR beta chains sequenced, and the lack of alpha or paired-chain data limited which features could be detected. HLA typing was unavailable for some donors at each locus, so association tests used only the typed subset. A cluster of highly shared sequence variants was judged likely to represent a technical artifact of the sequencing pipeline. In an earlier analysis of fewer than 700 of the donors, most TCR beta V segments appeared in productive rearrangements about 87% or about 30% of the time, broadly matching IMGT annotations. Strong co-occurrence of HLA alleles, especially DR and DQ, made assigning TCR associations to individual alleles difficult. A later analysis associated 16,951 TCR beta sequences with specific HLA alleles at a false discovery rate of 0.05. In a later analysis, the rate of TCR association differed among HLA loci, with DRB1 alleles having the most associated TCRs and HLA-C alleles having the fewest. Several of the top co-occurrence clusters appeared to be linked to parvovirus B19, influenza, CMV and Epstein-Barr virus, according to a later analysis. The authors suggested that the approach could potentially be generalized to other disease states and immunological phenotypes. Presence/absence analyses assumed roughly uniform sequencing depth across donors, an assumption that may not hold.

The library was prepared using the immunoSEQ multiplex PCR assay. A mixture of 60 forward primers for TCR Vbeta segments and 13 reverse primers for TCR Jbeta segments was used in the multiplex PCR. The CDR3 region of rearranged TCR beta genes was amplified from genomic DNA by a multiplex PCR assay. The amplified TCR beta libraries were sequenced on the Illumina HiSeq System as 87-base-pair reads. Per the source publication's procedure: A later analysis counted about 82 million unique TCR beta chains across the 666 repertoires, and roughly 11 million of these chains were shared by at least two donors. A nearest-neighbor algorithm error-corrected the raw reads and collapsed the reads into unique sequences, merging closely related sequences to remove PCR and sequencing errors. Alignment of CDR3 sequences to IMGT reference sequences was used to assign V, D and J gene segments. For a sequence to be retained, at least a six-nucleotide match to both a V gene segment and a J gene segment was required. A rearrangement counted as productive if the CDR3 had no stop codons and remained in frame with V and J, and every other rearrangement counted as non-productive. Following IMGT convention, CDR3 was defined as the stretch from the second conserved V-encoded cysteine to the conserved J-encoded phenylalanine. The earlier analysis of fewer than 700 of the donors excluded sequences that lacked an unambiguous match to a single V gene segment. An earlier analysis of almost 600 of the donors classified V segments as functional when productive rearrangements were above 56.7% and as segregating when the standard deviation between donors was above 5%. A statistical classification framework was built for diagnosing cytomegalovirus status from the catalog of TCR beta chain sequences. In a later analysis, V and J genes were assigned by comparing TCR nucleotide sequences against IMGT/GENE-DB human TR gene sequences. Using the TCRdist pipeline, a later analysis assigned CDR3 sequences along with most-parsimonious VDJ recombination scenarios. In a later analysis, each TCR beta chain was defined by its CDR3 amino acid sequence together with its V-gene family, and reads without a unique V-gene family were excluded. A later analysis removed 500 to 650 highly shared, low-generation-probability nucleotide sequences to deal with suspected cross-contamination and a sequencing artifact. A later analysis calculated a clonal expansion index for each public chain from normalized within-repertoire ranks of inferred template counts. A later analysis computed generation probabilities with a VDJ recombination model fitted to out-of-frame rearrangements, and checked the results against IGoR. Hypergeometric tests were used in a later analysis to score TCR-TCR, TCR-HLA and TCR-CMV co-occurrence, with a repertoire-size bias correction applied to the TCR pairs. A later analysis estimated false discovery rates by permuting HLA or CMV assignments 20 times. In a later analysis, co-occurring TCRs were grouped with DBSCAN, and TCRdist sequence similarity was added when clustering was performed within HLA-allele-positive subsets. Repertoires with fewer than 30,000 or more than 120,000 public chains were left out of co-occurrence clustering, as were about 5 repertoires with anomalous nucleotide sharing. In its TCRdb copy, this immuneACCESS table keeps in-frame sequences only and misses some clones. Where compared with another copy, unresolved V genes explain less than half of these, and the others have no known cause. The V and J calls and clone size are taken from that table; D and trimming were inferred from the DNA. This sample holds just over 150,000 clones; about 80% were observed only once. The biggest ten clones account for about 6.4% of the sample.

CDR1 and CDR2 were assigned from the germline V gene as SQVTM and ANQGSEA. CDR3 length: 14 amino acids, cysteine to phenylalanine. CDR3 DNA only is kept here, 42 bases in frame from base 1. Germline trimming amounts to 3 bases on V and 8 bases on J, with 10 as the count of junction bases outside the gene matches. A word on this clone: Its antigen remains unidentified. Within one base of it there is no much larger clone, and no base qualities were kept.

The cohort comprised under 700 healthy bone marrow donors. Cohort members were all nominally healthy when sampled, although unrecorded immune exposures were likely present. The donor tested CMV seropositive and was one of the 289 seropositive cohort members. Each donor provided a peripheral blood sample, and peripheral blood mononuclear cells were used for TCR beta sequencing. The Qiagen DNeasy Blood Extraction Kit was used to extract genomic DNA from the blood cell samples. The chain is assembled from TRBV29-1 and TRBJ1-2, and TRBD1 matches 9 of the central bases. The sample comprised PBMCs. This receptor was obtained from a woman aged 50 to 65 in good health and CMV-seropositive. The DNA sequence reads TGCAGCGTTGATTCTACCGGGACAGGGTTCGGCTACACCTTC. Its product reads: CSVDSTGTGFGYTF.